Described below is a single T cell receptor (beta chain) sequence and its context. This clone was picked up one time. No cognate antigen has been identified for it. Base qualities are not provided; no much larger clone lies one nucleotide away. These data come from a study of OX40 agonist ivuxolimab in advanced cancers. Notes on the research overall: The costimulatory receptor OX40 (CD134) was targeted by ivuxolimab, a fully human IgG2 agonistic monoclonal antibody. Intravenous ivuxolimab was administered to patients every 2 weeks at six dose levels: 0.01, 0.1, 0.3, 1.5, 3 and 10 mg/kg. Of the roughly 54 dose-escalation patients, hepatocellular carcinoma was present in some 19, melanoma in approximately 15, renal cell carcinoma in 9 and head and neck cancer in 9. In the dose-escalation cohort, around four fifths of patients were male, and the mean age was about 55 years, with a range of about 23 to 90. Prior anti-PD-1, anti-PD-L1 or anti-CTLA-4 therapy was permitted, and checkpoint inhibitors had been received by roughly 40% of dose-escalation patients. Three dose-escalation patients achieved partial responses, one with hepatocellular carcinoma and two with cutaneous melanoma. Peripheral TCRbeta sequencing aimed to test whether ivuxolimab altered TCR sequence diversity and caused clonal T-cell expansion. The paper describes the monotherapy dose-escalation part (N = 52 patients) of the phase I trial of ivuxolimab. Overall study results and their limits: Low levels of normalized T-cell clonal expansion were also shown by some nonresponding patients. At doses from 0.1 to 3.0 mg/kg, clonal expansion was seen in both CD4+ and CD8+ blood T cells between baseline and week 6. On average, CD8+ T cells showed more expanded clones than CD4+ T cells after ivuxolimab. In partial responders in the 0.1-3.0 mg/kg groups, normalized peripheral clonal expansion was found to be among the lowest, especially among CD8+ T cells. The antigen specificity of the peripheral T cells that underwent clonal expansion was not determined.

To sequence the TCRbeta CDR3 region, genomic DNA was isolated from the sorted cells. The immunoSEQ Assay was used for sequencing of TCRbeta CDR3 regions. Entries here come from immuneACCESS through TCRdb and include only in-frame sequences with V and J called. Some clones fail to appear in such tables; in the studies checked, an unresolved V gene covers under half of the shortfall, and the cause of the remainder is unknown. This sample gives tens of thousands of clones in total; roughly 84% of them show up just once. The leading ten clones occupy more than 0.25% of the sample. CDR1 and CDR2, per the germline V gene, are ENHRY and SYGVKD. CDR3 length: 14 amino acids, cysteine to phenylalanine. Only CDR3 DNA is held: 42 bases, read in frame from base 1. Trimming takes 6 bases off V and 4 bases off J; junction bases not matched to a gene: 3. The trial excluded patients who had a history of autoimmune disease or were on systemic immunosuppression. Peripheral blood for TCR sequencing was drawn from every dose cohort at baseline, at cycle 4 day 1 and at cycle 7 day 1. The samples were taken from a phase I, first-in-human, multicenter, open-label dose-escalation trial of ivuxolimab. Adults with locally advanced or metastatic melanoma, renal cell carcinoma, hepatocellular carcinoma or head and neck squamous cell carcinoma were enrolled in the trial. Before TCR sequencing, CD4+ and CD8+ T cells were separately sorted from peripheral blood.

This sequence originates from an adult with an advanced solid tumor such as melanoma, head and neck, liver or kidney cancer. The receptor chain draws on TRBV10-3 and TRBJ2-1, and 10 junctional nucleotides match TRBD1. The sequencing used CD4+ or CD8+ T cells sorted from blood, collected in a trial of the OX40 agonist ivuxolimab. The nucleotide sequence reads as follows: TGTGCCATCAGCCGGGACAGGGGTTACAATGAGCAGTTCTTC. Translated, this is CAISRDRGYNEQFF.